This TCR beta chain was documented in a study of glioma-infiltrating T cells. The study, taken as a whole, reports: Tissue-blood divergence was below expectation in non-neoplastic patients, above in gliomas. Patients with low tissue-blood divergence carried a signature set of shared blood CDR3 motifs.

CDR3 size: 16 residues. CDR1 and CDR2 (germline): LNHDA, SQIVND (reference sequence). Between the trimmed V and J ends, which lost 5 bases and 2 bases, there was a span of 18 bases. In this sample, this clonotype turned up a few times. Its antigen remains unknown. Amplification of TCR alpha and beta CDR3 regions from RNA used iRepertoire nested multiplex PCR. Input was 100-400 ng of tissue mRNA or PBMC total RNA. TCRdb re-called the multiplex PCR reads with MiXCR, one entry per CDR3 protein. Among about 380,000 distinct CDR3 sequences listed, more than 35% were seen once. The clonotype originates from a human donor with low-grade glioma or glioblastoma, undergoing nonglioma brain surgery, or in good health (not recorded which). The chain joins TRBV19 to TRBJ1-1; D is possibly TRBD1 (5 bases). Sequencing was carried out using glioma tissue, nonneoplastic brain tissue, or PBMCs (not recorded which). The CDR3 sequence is CASSVTPGKGNTEAFF. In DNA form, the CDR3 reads TGTGCCAGTAGTGTAACCCCAGGGAAGGGAAACACTGAAGCTTTCTTT. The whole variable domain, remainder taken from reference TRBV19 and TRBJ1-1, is DGGITQSPKYLFRKEGQNVTLSCEQNLNHDAMYWYRQDPGQGLRLIYYSQIVNDFQKGDIAEGYSVSREKKESFPLTVTSAQKNPTAFYLCASSVTPGKGNTEAFFGQGTRLTVV.